The present T cell receptor beta chain was sequenced within a study of Ad26.COV2.S vaccination and SARS-CoV-2 variants. Study-level results: After vaccination, reports described spike-specific CD8+ and CD4+ T cell responses as showing substantial breadth.

Comments on this clone: Antigen specificity is unknown.

The protocol was immunoSEQ multiplex PCR, while the TCRdb copy is restricted to in-frame clones and leaves out a portion. The repertoire holds some 460,000 clones, with roughly nine tenths as singletons. Described treatment: some 20 received Ad26.COV2.S at low or high dose, single or two shots; about 5 received placebo; per-sample allocation not given. The study sampled participants on day 63 after the first vaccine or placebo injection. This Boston cohort included adults aged 18-55 years. The CDR3 sequence is 15 residues long. V dropped 5 bases and J dropped 4 bases, with 16 bases sitting between them. CDR1 and CDR2 (germline): SGHTA, FQGNSA.

The chain combines TRBV7-2 with TRBJ2-3; no definite D call. The starting material was peripheral blood, obtained in a trial of Ad26.COV2.S vaccine versus placebo. This receptor was taken from a person between 18 and 60 years old who received the Ad26.COV2.S COVID-19 vaccine or a placebo. DNA for the CDR3: TGTGCCAGCAGCCCCCGAAGGAATCTCCCAGATACGCAGTATTTT. This encodes CASSPRRNLPDTQYF.